The next 22 T cell receptor beta chains were all read from a single sample in a study of control samples from healthy donors and cancer patients. Produced via immunoSEQ multiplex PCR; TCRdb's table is partial and in-frame only. Among roughly 170,000 clones, roughly 88% were seen once, and the ten largest hold 4.5% to 6%. The sequenced sample was blood. The receptors originated from a woman in her thirties in good health.

The chain combines TRBV19 with TRBJ2-3; TRBD1 matches at 8 bases. The CDR3 extends over 17 amino acids. Germline loops: CDR1 LNHDA, CDR2 SQIVND (reference sequence). The V segment lost 6 bases and the J segment 6 bases; nucleotides outside the gene matches: 17. This CDR3 reads CASRSADRVLSRDTQYF. The CDR3 nucleotides are TGTGCCAGTAGATCGGCGGACAGGGTTCTTTCTAGGGATACGCAGTATTTT. The entire variable domain, with the rest obtained from reference TRBV19 and TRBJ2-3, is as follows: DGGITQSPKYLFRKEGQNVTLSCEQNLNHDAMYWYRQDPGQGLRLIYYSQIVNDFQKGDIAEGYSVSREKKESFPLTVTSAQKNPTAFYLCASRSADRVLSRDTQYFGPGTRLTVL.

The chain joins TRBV5-1 to TRBJ2-7, with TRBD1 as a possible D gene (6 bases). Germline lookup yields CDR1 SGHRS and CDR2 YFSETQ. V dropped 4 bases and J dropped 5 bases, with 13 bases sitting between them. The CDR3 is made up of 13 amino acids. For the CDR3, the DNA is TGCGCCAGCAGCCCCACAGGGCCCCACGAGCAGTACGTC. This translates into CASSPTGPHEQYV.

This rearrangement joins TRBV27 to TRBJ1-5; D not resolved. V was clipped by 4 bases and J by 7 bases, with 11 bases between them. Germline assignment: CDR1 MNHEY and CDR2 SMNVEV (reference sequence). The CDR3 is made up of 13 amino acids. The CDR3 DNA reads TGTGCCAGCAGTTCAGTGATCCAACAGCCCCAGCATTTT. It translates to CASSSVIQQPQHF.

The chain employs TRBV27 and TRBJ2-3, with TRBD1 matching over 7 bases. V gave up 3 bases and J gave up 2 bases; unmatched junction bases: 8. The CDR3 runs to 16 residues. CDR1 and CDR2 (germline): MNHEY, SMNVEV (reference sequence). The CDR3 loop is CASSLRGQVNTDTQYF. CDR3 in DNA: TGTGCCAGCAGTTTGCGAGGACAGGTAAACACAGATACGCAGTATTTT.

The chain couples TRBV6-4 to TRBJ1-1; 7 bases match TRBD1. CDR3 length equals 15 residues. CDR1 and CDR2 (germline): MRHNA, SNTAGT. The V gene end was trimmed by 4 bases and the J gene end by 4 bases; junction bases not matched to a gene: 9. CDR3 nucleotides: TGTGCCAGCAGTGCCCACCGGGACAGCACCACTGAAGCTTTCTTT. It specifies CASSAHRDSTTEAFF.

V gene TRBV5-1 combines with J gene TRBJ1-4, with TRBD1 matching 9 bases. The CDR3 sequence is 15 residues long. V shed 4 bases, J shed 5 bases, and the junction held 6 bases outside the gene matches. The germline CDR1 and CDR2 sequences are SGHRS and YFSETQ. The CDR3 protein is CASSLDGTGNEKLFF. CDR3 nucleotide sequence: TGCGCCAGCAGCCTAGACGGGACAGGGAATGAAAAACTGTTTTTT.

The chain employs TRBV18 and TRBJ1-5, with D unresolved. CDR1 KGHSH and CDR2 LQKENI come from the germline V gene. This CDR3 is built from 16 residues. V was shortened by 4 bases and J by 2 bases, with 15 bases between the two germline ends. The chain's CDR3 is CASSRVTLIGNQPQHF. The CDR3 DNA reads as TGTGCCAGCTCACGGGTCACGCTTATAGGCAATCAGCCCCAGCATTTT. The full variable domain, completed using reference TRBV18 and TRBJ1-5, is NAGVMQNPRHLVRRRGQEARLRCSPMKGHSHVYWYRQLPEEGLKFMVYLQKENIIDESGMPKERFSAEFPKEGPSILRIQQVVRGDSAAYFCASSRVTLIGNQPQHFGDGTRLSIL.

This clone appeared a few times. The chain joins TRBV6-1 to TRBJ2-1, with 7 nucleotides matching TRBD1. Trimming cost V 3 bases and J 0 bases; bases outside gene matches: 5. This CDR3 has 16 residues. Germline loops: CDR1 MNHNS, CDR2 SASEGT. The CDR3 sequence is CASSDMTGSSYNEQFF. Written as DNA, the CDR3 is TGTGCCAGCAGTGACATGACAGGGAGCTCCTACAATGAGCAGTTCTTC.

This CDR3 is CASNFQGSTHEQFF. CDR3 nucleotide sequence: TGTGCCAGCAATTTCCAGGGTAGCACCCATGAGCAGTTCTTC. J is TRBJ2-1 and V is TRBV6-5, with a tentative D call TRBD1 (5 bases). Trimming took 7 bases from V and 8 from J, leaving 18 bases between them. Germline V CDR1 and CDR2: MNHEY, SVGAGI. This CDR3 spans 14 amino acids.

This chain links TRBV30 with TRBJ2-1; no firm D call. Trimming left V 3 bases short and J 9 bases short, with 12 bases between. Germline V gene lookup returns CDR1 GTSNPN and CDR2 SVGIG (reference sequence). The CDR3 is made up of 12 amino acids. CDR3 nucleotides: TGTGCCTGGAGAACGACCGGTGGTGAGCAGTTCTTC. This encodes CAWRTTGGEQFF.

The J gene is TRBJ2-1, the V gene TRBV29-1; D is uncertain. Germline-derived CDR1 and CDR2 are SQVTM and ANQGSEA. The germline V and J ends were trimmed by 4 bases and 7 bases, with 5 bases remaining between them. This CDR3 contains 10 residues. CDR3 in amino acids: CSVVTNEQFF. CDR3 in DNA: TGCAGCGTTGTGACAAATGAGCAGTTCTTC.

This rearrangement joins TRBV12-3 or TRBV12-4 to TRBJ1-2; D gene uncertain. Trimming took off 5 bases at V and 8 bases at J, with 12 bases between the two ends. CDR3 size: 12 residues. The CDR3 coding sequence is TGTGCCAGCAGTCCCCACACTAGGGGCTACACCTTC. Protein product: CASSPHTRGYTF.

This clone was observed a single time. This chain connects TRBV7-2 to TRBJ2-7, with D possibly matching TRBD2 (6 bases). V was pared by 0 bases and J by 0 bases, with 9 bases between. CDR3 length: 15 residues. Germline CDR1 and CDR2: SGHTA and FQGNSA. CDR3 DNA: TGTGCCAGCAGCTTAGCCGCGGGAACCTCCTACGAGCAGTACTTC. This sequence encodes CASSLAAGTSYEQYF.

The V and J genes are TRBV28 and TRBJ2-7; the match to TRBD1 covers 10 bases. V gave up 0 bases and J gave up 5 bases; unmatched junction bases: 4. The CDR3 sequence is 15 residues long. Germline lookup yields CDR1 MDHEN and CDR2 SYDVKM. Written as DNA, the CDR3 is TGTGCCAGCAGTTTATGGACAGGGGGCTGGAACGAGCAGTACTTC. Translated, it gives CASSLWTGGWNEQYF.

The chain combines TRBV25-1 with TRBJ1-6, with a weak D call TRBD1 (5 bases). Germline V gene data show CDR1 as MGHDK and CDR2 as SYGVNS. Trimming stripped 3 bases from V and 5 bases from J, with 17 bases between. This CDR3 spans 17 amino acids. The CDR3 DNA is TGTGCCAGCAGTGACCCGACCGGGGGGGTTAATAATTCACCCCTCCACTTT. Translation gives CASSDPTGGVNNSPLHF.

The V call is TRBV7-8, the J call TRBJ2-5; D is possibly TRBD1 or TRBD2 (5 bases each). V was cut by 5 bases and J by 5 bases, with 18 bases left in between. The germline V gene encodes CDR1 SGHVS and CDR2 FQNEAQ. This CDR3 spans 15 amino acids. CDR3 region: CASSARVPEEETQYF. The CDR3 bases are TGTGCCAGCAGCGCCAGGGTTCCGGAGGAGGAGACCCAGTACTTC.

The V gene is TRBV28, the J gene TRBJ2-1; the D is unclear. The CDR3 totals 16 residues. V was pared by 6 bases and J by 4 bases, with 19 bases between. Germline V gene sequence: CDR1 MDHEN, CDR2 SYDVKM. The CDR3 spells CASSRRLIQIYNEQFF. CDR3 coding DNA: TGTGCCAGCAGCCGCAGGTTGATACAAATTTACAATGAGCAGTTCTTC.

J is TRBJ2-7 and V is TRBV23-1; 12 bases match TRBD1. TRBV23-1 belongs to the ORF category, with a function that is uncertain. Losses at the gene ends were 2 bases for V and 3 bases for J; bases not matched to a gene: 5. CDR3 length equals 16 residues. Written as DNA, the CDR3 is TGCGCCAGCAGTCAACAAGGGACAGGGGGCCGCTACGAGCAGTACGTC. It encodes CASSQQGTGGRYEQYV.

The rearrangement uses TRBV28 and TRBJ2-3, with TRBD2 matching over 11 bases. Germline V gene lookup returns CDR1 MDHEN and CDR2 SYDVKM. The CDR3 has 16 residues. The V gene end was trimmed by 4 bases and the J gene end by 3 bases; junction bases not matched to a gene: 6. The CDR3 nucleotides read TGTGCCAGCAGTTCGTCCGGGACTAGCGGAACAGATACGCAGTATTTT. It translates to CASSSSGTSGTDTQYF.

The chain carries TRBV6-4 and TRBJ2-3, with D possibly matching TRBD1 (6 bases). In germline, CDR1 is MRHNA, CDR2 SNTAGT. V lost 0 bases and J 3 bases, leaving 10 bases between the germline ends. This CDR3 is built from 15 residues. The CDR3 nucleotides read TGTGCCAGCAGTGACTCGGCAGGGGAGACAGATACGCAGTATTTT. It encodes CASSDSAGETDTQYF.

The V gene is TRBV28, the J gene TRBJ1-5; weak D call: TRBD1 (6 bases). In germline, CDR1 is MDHEN, CDR2 SYDVKM. This CDR3 region has 15 residues. The V end lost 7 bases, the J end lost 0 bases, and 13 bases lay between the germline ends. The CDR3 region has the DNA TGTGCCAGCACCCCCAACAGGGCTAGCAATCAGCCCCAGCATTTT. Amino acids: CASTPNRASNQPQHF.

This clone occurred a few times. The chain employs TRBV19 and TRBJ1-1; D is unclear. Germline values: CDR1 LNHDA, CDR2 SQIVND (reference sequence). Between the trimmed V and J ends, which lost 7 bases and 5 bases, there was a span of 17 bases. The CDR3 totals 14 residues. The CDR3 loop is CASTLALSGTEAFF. In DNA form, the CDR3 reads TGTGCCAGTACCCTAGCATTGAGCGGGACTGAAGCTTTCTTT. The complete variable domain, with remaining parts taken from reference TRBV19 and TRBJ1-1, reads DGGITQSPKYLFRKEGQNVTLSCEQNLNHDAMYWYRQDPGQGLRLIYYSQIVNDFQKGDIAEGYSVSREKKESFPLTVTSAQKNPTAFYLCASTLALSGTEAFFGQGTRLTVV.